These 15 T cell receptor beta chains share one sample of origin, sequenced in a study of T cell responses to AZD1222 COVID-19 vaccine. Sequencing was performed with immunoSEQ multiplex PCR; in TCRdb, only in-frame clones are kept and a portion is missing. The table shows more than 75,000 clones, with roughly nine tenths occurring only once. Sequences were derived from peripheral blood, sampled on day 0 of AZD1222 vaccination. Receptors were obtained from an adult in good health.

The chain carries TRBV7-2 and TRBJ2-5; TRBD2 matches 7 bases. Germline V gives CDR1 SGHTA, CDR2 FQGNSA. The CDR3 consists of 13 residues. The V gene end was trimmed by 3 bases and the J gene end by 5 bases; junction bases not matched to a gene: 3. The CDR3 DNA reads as TGTGCCAGCAGCTTTTCGGGAGGTGAGACCCAGTACTTC. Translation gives CASSFSGGETQYF.

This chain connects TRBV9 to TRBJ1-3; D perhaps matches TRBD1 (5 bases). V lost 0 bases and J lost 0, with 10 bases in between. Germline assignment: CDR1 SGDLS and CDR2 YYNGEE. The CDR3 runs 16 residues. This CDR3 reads CASSVGEGRSGNTIYF. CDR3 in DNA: TGTGCCAGCAGCGTAGGTGAGGGGCGCTCTGGAAACACCATATATTTT.

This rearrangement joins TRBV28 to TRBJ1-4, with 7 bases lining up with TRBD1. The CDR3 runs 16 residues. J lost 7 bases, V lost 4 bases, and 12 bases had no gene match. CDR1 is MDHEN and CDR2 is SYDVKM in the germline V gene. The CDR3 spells CASSSYPQGRGEKLFF. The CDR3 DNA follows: TGTGCCAGCAGTTCATACCCACAGGGGCGGGGTGAAAAACTGTTTTTT.

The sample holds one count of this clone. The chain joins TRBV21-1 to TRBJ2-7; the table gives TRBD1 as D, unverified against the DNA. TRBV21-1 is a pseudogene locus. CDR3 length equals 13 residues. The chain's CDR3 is CASSKARGYEQYF. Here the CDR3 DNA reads TGTGCCAGCAGCAAAGCCAGGGGGTACGAGCAGTACTTC.

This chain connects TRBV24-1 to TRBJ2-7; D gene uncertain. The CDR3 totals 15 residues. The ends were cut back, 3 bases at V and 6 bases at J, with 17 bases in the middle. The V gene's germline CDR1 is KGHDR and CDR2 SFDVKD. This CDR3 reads CATSDGRGRSLEQYF. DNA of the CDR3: TGTGCCACCAGTGATGGGCGCGGCCGAAGCCTCGAGCAGTACTTC.

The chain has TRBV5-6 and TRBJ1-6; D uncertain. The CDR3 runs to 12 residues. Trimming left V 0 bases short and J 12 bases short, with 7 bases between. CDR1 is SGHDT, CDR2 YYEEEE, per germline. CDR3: CASSLDSLPLHF. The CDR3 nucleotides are TGTGCCAGCAGCTTGGATTCTTTACCCCTCCACTTT.

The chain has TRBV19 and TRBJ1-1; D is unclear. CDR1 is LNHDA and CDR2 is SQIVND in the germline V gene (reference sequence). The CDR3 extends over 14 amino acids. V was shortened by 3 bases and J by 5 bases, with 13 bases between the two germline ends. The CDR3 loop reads CASSMLVRRTEAFF. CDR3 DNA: TGTGCCAGTAGTATGCTGGTCCGTCGGACTGAAGCTTTCTTT.

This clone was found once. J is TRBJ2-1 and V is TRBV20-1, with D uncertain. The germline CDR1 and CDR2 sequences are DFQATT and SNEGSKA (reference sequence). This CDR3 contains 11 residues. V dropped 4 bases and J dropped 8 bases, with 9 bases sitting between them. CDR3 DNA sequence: TGCAGTGCTACCGACGCACATGAGCAGTTCTTC. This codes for CSATDAHEQFF.

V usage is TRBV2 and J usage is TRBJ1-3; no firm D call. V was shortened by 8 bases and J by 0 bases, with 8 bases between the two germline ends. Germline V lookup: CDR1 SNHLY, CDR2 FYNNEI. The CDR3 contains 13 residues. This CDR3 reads CASGGPSGNTIYF. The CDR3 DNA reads TGTGCCAGCGGAGGTCCCTCTGGAAACACCATATATTTT.

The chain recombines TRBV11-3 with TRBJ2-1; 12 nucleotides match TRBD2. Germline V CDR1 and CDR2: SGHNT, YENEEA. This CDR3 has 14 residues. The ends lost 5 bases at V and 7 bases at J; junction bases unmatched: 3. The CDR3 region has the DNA TGTGCCAGCAGCCCCGGACTAGCGGGAAATGAGCAGTTCTTC. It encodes CASSPGLAGNEQFF.

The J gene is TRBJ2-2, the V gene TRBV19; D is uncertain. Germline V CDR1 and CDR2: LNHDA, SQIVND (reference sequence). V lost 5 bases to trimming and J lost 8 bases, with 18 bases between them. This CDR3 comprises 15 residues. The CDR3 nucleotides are TGTGCCAGTAGTCGTAATCTTGGCTTTTTGGGGGAGCTGTTTTTT. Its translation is CASSRNLGFLGELFF.

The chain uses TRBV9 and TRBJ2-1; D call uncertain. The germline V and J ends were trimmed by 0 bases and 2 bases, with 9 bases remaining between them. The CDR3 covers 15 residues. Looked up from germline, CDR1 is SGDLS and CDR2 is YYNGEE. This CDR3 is CASSVVSSTYNEQFF. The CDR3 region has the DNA TGTGCCAGCAGCGTAGTCTCGTCGACCTACAATGAGCAGTTCTTC.

The CDR3 protein is CASSPEVTADPYEQYF. CDR3 nucleotides: TGTGCCAGCAGCCCTGAGGTCACAGCCGATCCCTACGAGCAGTACTTC. This chain connects TRBV3-1 (or the pseudogene TRBV3-2) to TRBJ2-7; no clear D. The length of the CDR3 is 16 residues. The germline V gene encodes CDR1 LGHDT and CDR2 YNNKEL (reference sequence). With 4 bases removed from V and 2 bases from J, the gap between germline ends came to 18 bases.

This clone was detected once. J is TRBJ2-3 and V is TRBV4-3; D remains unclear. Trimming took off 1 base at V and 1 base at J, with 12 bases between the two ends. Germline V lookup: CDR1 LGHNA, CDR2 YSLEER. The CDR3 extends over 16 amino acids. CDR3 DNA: TGCGCCAGCAGCCAAGGTCGGGCAGATCGCACAGATACGCAGTATTTT. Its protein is CASSQGRADRTDTQYF.

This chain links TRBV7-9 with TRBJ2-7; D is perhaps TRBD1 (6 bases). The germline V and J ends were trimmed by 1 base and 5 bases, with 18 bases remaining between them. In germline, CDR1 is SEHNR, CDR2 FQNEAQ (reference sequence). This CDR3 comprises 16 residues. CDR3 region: CASSLGTGLGGHEQYF. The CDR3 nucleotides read TGTGCCAGCAGCTTAGGAACAGGGTTAGGAGGACACGAGCAGTACTTC.